The rows below give T cell receptor beta chains drawn from one sample of a study of response to subunit inactivated influenza vaccine. MiXCR was run by TCRdb on the RT-PCR reads, yielding one entry per CDR3 protein. The sample has around 790,000 distinct CDR3 sequences; approximately 22% are singletons. The sequencing used PBMCs from blood, collected 5 to 6 days after vaccination. The receptor source for this set is a man aged 45-60 years who received an inactivated influenza vaccine. The CDR3 runs from the conserved cysteine through the conserved F or W. D genes are given only for firm matches. A row's size may be missing; if present it is once, few, many or a size class.

>few|TRBV7-8|TRBJ2-2|-
TGTGCCAGCAGCGGTTTAGAGGGAGCCCCCACCGGGGAGCTGTTTTTT
CASSGLEGAPTGELFF
>few|TRBV7-9|TRBJ2-2|-
TGTGCCAGCGTAGTCATCGGGGAGCTGTTTTTT
CASVVIGELFF
>few|TRBV6-1|TRBJ1-1|-
TGTGCCAGCATGGCTAGGGAGGTCAACACTGAAGCTTTCTTT
CASMAREVNTEAFF
>-|TRBV7-2|TRBJ2-7|TRBD1
TGTGCCAGCAGCGTGGGACAGACCAACTCCTACGAGCAGTACTTC
CASSVGQTNSYEQYF
>few|TRBV3-1|TRBJ2-1|TRBD2
TGTGCCAGCAGCCAAGACGGCGGGAGGGGTGAGCAGTTCTTC
CASSQDGGRGEQFF
>few|TRBV20-1|TRBJ2-2|-
TGCAGTGCTAGAGATCCAGTTACCGGGGAGCTGTTTTTT
CSARDPVTGELFF
>many|TRBV20-1|TRBJ2-1|TRBD2
TGCAGTGCTAGAGCTAAGACTAGCGGGGGTCCGGGTGAGCAGTTCTTC
CSARAKTSGGPGEQFF
>-|TRBV10-3|TRBJ1-5|-
TGTGCCATCAGTGAGTCGGCCAGTCCCCATCAGCCCCAGCATTTT
CAISESASPHQPQHF
>once|TRBV5-1|TRBJ1-4|-
TGCGCCAGCAGCCTGCACAGGGCAACTAATGAAAAACTGTTTTTT
CASSLHRATNEKLFF
>few|TRBV7-9|TRBJ2-3|TRBD1
TGTGCCAGCAGCTCGGGACAGGAAAAGATAGATACGCAGTATTTT
CASSSGQEKIDTQYF
>-|TRBV7-2|TRBJ2-3|TRBD2
TGTGCCAGCACCCCCGGACTAGCGGCTAGCACAGATACGCAGTATTTT
CASTPGLAASTDTQYF
>-|TRBV15|TRBJ2-3|TRBD1
TGTGCCACCAATCGGCGGGGACAGGGAACAGATACGCAGTATTTT
CATNRRGQGTDTQYF
>many|TRBV4-3|TRBJ2-3|-
TGCGCCAGCAGCCAAGGCGGGTCTCCCTCCACAGATACGCAGTATTTT
CASSQGGSPSTDTQYF
>-|TRBV6-1|TRBJ1-5|-
TGTGCCAGCAGGACGACAGAGTCAAATCAGCCCCAGCATTTT
CASRTTESNQPQHF
>-|TRBV7-2|TRBJ1-5|-
TGTGCCAGCAGCTTAGTTCTGAATCAGCCCCAGCATTTT
CASSLVLNQPQHF
>-|TRBV10-3|TRBJ2-2|-
TGTGCCATCTCCTCCGGGTCATCGACCGGGGAGCTGTTTTTT
CAISSGSSTGELFF
>many|TRBV7-6|TRBJ2-5|-
TGTGCCAGCAGCTTAGCAGGGAATGGAGAGACCCAGTACTTC
CASSLAGNGETQYF
>-|TRBV6-5|TRBJ2-5|-
TGTGCCAGCAGGGAAGGGGAGACCCAGTACTTC
CASREGETQYF
>-|TRBV6-1|TRBJ1-6|-
TGTGCCAGCCAGATCTCCTATAATTCACCCCTCCACTTT
CASQISYNSPLHF
>-|TRBV20-1|TRBJ1-4|-
TGCAGTGCTACAGCACGGACCAATAATGAAAAACTGTTTTTT
CSATARTNNEKLFF
>few|TRBV5-1|TRBJ1-1|TRBD1
TGCGCCAGCGACCTAGGACCGGGGACAGGGTTGTCAGCTTTCTTT
CASDLGPGTGLSAFF
>-|TRBV12-3/TRBV12-4|TRBJ2-2|TRBD2
TGTGCCAGCAGTTTTGGGACTAGCGGGGGCGGGGAGCTGTTTTTT
CASSFGTSGGGELFF
>-|TRBV28|TRBJ1-3|-
TGTGCCAGCAGTTCTACAGGACGGGGTGGAAACACCATATATTTT
CASSSTGRGGNTIYF
>-|TRBV10-3|TRBJ2-7|TRBD1
TGTGCCATCAACCGGGACAGAACCTACGAGCAGTACTTC
CAINRDRTYEQYF
>few|TRBV29-1|TRBJ2-3|-
TGCACCGCCAGGGGGGGGGCCGTCAGGGATACGCAGTATTTT
CTARGGAVRDTQYF
>few|TRBV12-3/TRBV12-4|TRBJ2-2|TRBD1
TGTGCCAGCAGCCGGGACAGGGCTGCCGGGGAGCTGTTTTTT
CASSRDRAAGELFF
>-|TRBV7-2|TRBJ2-7|-
TGTGCCAGCAGCACCCAGGGGGGTAACGAGCAGTACTTC
CASSTQGGNEQYF
>-|TRBV29-1|TRBJ2-5|-
TGCAGCGGTTCGGGACTCTACCTGAGGGGCCAGTACTTC
CSGSGLYLRGQYF
>-|TRBV29-1|TRBJ2-1|TRBD2
TGCAGCGTTGTAGGACTAGCGGGAGGCAGAAGGGCCTACAATGAGCAGTTCTTC
CSVVGLAGGRRAYNEQFF
>-|TRBV7-6|TRBJ2-2|TRBD1
TGTGCCAGCAGCACCGGACAGGGGGCGTTAATCGGGGAGCTGTTTTTT
CASSTGQGALIGELFF
>-|TRBV20-1|TRBJ2-3|TRBD2
TGCAGTGCTAGAGAGTTGTCTAGCGGGGGTATAGATACGCAGTATTTT
CSARELSSGGIDTQYF
>-|TRBV28|TRBJ1-4|-
TGTGCCAGCAGTTTCAAGGAAAAACTGTTTTTT
CASSFKEKLFF
>few|TRBV7-9|TRBJ2-7|-
TGTGCCAGCAGCTTAGTGGTTGGCGAGCAGTACTTC
CASSLVVGEQYF
>-|TRBV6-2/TRBV6-3|TRBJ2-1|-
TGTGCCAGCAGCCCGACTACAAACAATGAGCAGTTCTTC
CASSPTTNNEQFF
>-|TRBV29-1|TRBJ2-7|TRBD2
TGCAGCGTCGTCAACCGGGACTATGGGTACGAGCAGTACTTC
CSVVNRDYGYEQYF
>-|TRBV4-3|TRBJ2-2|-
TGCGCCAGCAGCCAAGAATGGGGTGGCGGGGAGCTGTTTTTT
CASSQEWGGGELFF
>-|TRBV7-9|TRBJ1-1|-
TGTGCCAGCGGAGTTACAGGGCCGGGCACTGAAGCTTTCTTT
CASGVTGPGTEAFF
>-|TRBV6-1|TRBJ2-4|-
TGTGCCTCCAAGGGGGGGCCCACCGGTGGGAAAAACATTCAGTACTTC
CASKGGPTGGKNIQYF
>-|TRBV7-6|TRBJ2-7|-
TGTGCCAGCAGCTCGACAGGAAACTACGAGCAGTACTTC
CASSSTGNYEQYF
>-|TRBV12-3/TRBV12-4|TRBJ1-6|-
TGTGCCAGCCGACGGAGCAGCTCCTATAATTCACCCCTCCACTTT
CASRRSSSYNSPLHF
>-|TRBV20-1|TRBJ2-5|-
TGCAGTGCTAGAGATTTTTGGGTCGAAGAGACCCAGTACTTC
CSARDFWVEETQYF
>few|TRBV11-1|TRBJ2-3|TRBD2
TGTGCCAGCAGCCCCTATTGGACTAGCGGGAGGCCCCTGGCTAGCACAGATACGCAGTATTTT
CASSPYWTSGRPLASTDTQYF